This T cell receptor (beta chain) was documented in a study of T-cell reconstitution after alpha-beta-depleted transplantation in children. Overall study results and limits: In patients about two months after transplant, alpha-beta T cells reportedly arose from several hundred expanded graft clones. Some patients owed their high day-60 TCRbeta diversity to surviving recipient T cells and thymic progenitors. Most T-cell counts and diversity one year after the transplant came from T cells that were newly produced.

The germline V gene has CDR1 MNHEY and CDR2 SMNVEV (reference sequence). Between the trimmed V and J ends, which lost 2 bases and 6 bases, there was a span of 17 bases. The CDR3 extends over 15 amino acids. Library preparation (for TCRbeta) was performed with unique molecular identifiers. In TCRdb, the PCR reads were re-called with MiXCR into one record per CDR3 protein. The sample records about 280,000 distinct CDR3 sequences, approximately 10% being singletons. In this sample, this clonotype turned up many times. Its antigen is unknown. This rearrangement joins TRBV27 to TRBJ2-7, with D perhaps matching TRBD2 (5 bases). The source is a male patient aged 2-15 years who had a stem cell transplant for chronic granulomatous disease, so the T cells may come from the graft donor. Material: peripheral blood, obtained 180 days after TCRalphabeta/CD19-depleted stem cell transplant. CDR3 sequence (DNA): TGTGCCAGCAGTTTACTAAACTCGGCGGCGGGCGAGCAGTACTTC. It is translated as CASSLLNSAAGEQYF.